The 5 T cell receptor beta chains in this list originate from one sample, sequenced in a study of cytomegalovirus exposure and HLA in healthy donors (dated by TCRdb to 2015 to 2018). The library was made by the immunoSEQ multiplex PCR assay. For the multiplex PCR, a mixture combining 60 forward primers for TCR Vbeta segments and 13 reverse primers for TCR Jbeta segments was used. In TCRdb, the immuneACCESS table is reduced to in-frame sequences with V and J assigned. These tables do not hold every clone; where another copy was compared, an unresolved V gene accounts for under half, and the others remain unexplained. The sample's clone listing holds under 95,000 clones. Over 3% of the sample is in the top ten clones. The sequenced sample was PBMCs. The receptors were sampled from a female donor in good health and CMV-seropositive.

The chain combines TRBV6-6 with TRBJ1-1; no clear D. In germline, CDR1 is MNHNY, CDR2 SVGAGI (reference sequence). V was pared by 0 bases and J by 6 bases, with 8 bases between. This CDR3 comprises 13 residues. The CDR3 spells CASSYSSEPEAFF. The CDR3 DNA is TGTGCCAGCAGTTACTCCTCAGAACCTGAAGCTTTCTTT.

V and J are TRBV7-6 and TRBJ1-1, with no clear D. Germline values: CDR1 SGHVS, CDR2 FNYEAQ. Deletions cut 3 bases from V and 1 base from J, with 6 bases between. The CDR3 consists of 13 residues. The CDR3 reads CASSFEPNTEAFF. CDR3 in DNA: TGTGCCAGCAGCTTTGAGCCGAACACTGAAGCTTTCTTT.

The chain combines TRBV15 with TRBJ1-2, with TRBD1 as a possible D gene (6 bases). The V gene lost 3 bases and the J gene lost 5 bases, with 19 bases spanning the gap. The V gene's germline CDR1 is LNHNV and CDR2 YYDKDF (reference sequence). This CDR3 has 16 residues. CDR3 region: CATSSLFQGPRYGYTF. CDR3 in DNA: TGTGCCACCAGCAGCCTCTTCCAGGGGCCTCGATATGGCTACACCTTC. The variable domain in full, with the rest retrieved from reference TRBV15 and TRBJ1-2, is DAMVIQNPRYQVTQFGKPVTLSCSQTLNHNVMYWYQQKSSQAPKLLFHYYDKDFNNEADTPDNFQSRRPNTSFCFLDIRSPGLGDTAMYLCATSSLFQGPRYGYTFGSGTRLTVV.

This chain joins TRBV19 and TRBJ2-6, with 10 bases identical to TRBD1. CDR1 and CDR2 (germline): LNHDA, SQIVND (reference sequence). The CDR3 sequence is 17 residues long. Trimming at V came to 1 base and at J to 0 bases, leaving 0 bases not matched to a gene. In nucleotides, the CDR3 is TGTGCCAGTAGTATAGGACAGGGGGCCTCTGGGGCCAACGTCCTGACTTTC. It encodes CASSIGQGASGANVLTF.

V gene TRBV11-3 combines with J gene TRBJ2-5; 13 bases agree with TRBD2. CDR3 length: 16 residues. V shed 4 bases and J 3 bases; nucleotides not matched to a gene: 5. CDR1 and CDR2 from the germline V gene are SGHNT and YENEEA. CDR3 DNA sequence: TGTGCCAGCAGCTCGCCTGGGACTAGCGGGGAAGAGACCCAGTACTTC. Amino acids: CASSSPGTSGEETQYF.